These T cell receptor beta chains were read from a single sample in a study of blood T cells in healthy people across ages. Each CDR3 protein is one row after TCRdb ran MiXCR on the 5' RACE reads. This sample yields 800,000 to 1,300,000 distinct CDR3 sequences, of which around 27% are seen a single time; approximately 0.79% belongs to the top ten. This sample was also put to use in a study of T cells of mothers and their children.

The sample comprised blood. The receptors were sampled from a girl aged 2 to 9 in good health. CDR3s include the opening cysteine and the closing phenylalanine or tryptophan. The D gene is left open where the match is weak. Size is omitted from some rows. Given values are once, few, many or a class for expanded clones.

>-|TRBV6-6|TRBD2|TRBJ2-5
CASTLSTSYQETQYF
TGTGCCAGCACCCTCTCGACTAGCTATCAAGAGACCCAGTACTTC
>-|TRBV10-3|TRBD1|TRBJ2-7
CAIRWDSSFYEQYF
TGTGCCATCAGGTGGGACAGCTCGTTCTACGAGCAGTACTTC
>-|TRBV12-5|-|TRBJ1-6
CASGLSSRSSYNSPLHF
TGTGCTAGTGGTCTCTCCTCTAGGAGCTCCTATAATTCACCCCTCCACTTT
>-|TRBV7-2|-|TRBJ2-3
CASSLGRTPDTQYF
TGTGCCAGCAGCTTGGGTCGGACTCCAGATACGCAGTATTTT
>few|TRBV7-2|-|TRBJ2-7
CASSLSRDRTYEQYF
TGTGCCAGCAGCTTATCCCGAGACAGGACCTACGAGCAGTACTTC
>-|TRBV7-2|TRBD2|TRBJ2-1
CASSAPLAGDGNEQFF
TGTGCCAGCAGCGCCCCCCTAGCGGGAGACGGCAATGAGCAGTTCTTC
>-|TRBV12-3/TRBV12-4|-|TRBJ2-6
CASGEVPGANVLTF
TGTGCCAGCGGCGAGGTGCCTGGGGCCAACGTCCTGACTTTC
>-|TRBV29-1|TRBD1|TRBJ1-3
CSVTGAGRSGNTIYF
TGCAGCGTTACAGGGGCTGGACGCTCTGGAAACACCATATATTTT
>-|TRBV12-3/TRBV12-4|TRBD2|TRBJ2-1
CASSPTSGQLNEQFF
TGTGCCAGCAGTCCCACTAGCGGGCAACTCAATGAGCAGTTCTTC
>-|TRBV4-2|TRBD2|TRBJ2-1
CASSQDPSGGGDRQFF
TGTGCCAGCAGCCAAGATCCTAGCGGGGGGGGAGATAGGCAGTTCTTC
>-|TRBV4-1|TRBD2|TRBJ2-7
CASSLTSGRASYEQYF
TGCGCCAGCAGCCTAACTAGCGGGAGGGCCAGCTACGAGCAGTACTTC
>-|TRBV6-4|-|TRBJ1-2
CASSDPRSYGYTF
TGTGCCAGCAGTGACCCTCGAAGCTATGGCTACACCTTC
>few|TRBV6-1|-|TRBJ2-7
CASSEGQTYEQYF
TGTGCCAGCAGTGAAGGACAGACCTACGAGCAGTACTTC
>few|TRBV5-5|-|TRBJ1-1
CASSLVAGKAFF
TGTGCCAGCAGCTTGGTTGCAGGGAAAGCTTTCTTT
>-|TRBV2|-|TRBJ2-1
CASRGRGASNEQFF
TGTGCCAGCAGGGGCAGGGGCGCGTCCAATGAGCAGTTCTTC
>-|TRBV27|TRBD2|TRBJ2-1
CASSSHSSGSDNEQFF
TGTGCCAGCAGTTCTCATTCTAGCGGGAGTGACAATGAGCAGTTCTTC
>-|TRBV25-1|-|TRBJ2-4
CASSEEGGLPTKNIQYF
TGTGCCAGCAGTGAGGAAGGCGGACTCCCGACCAAAAACATTCAGTACTTC
>-|TRBV4-3|-|TRBJ2-1
CASSQDLGLSYNEQFF
TGCGCCAGCAGCCAAGATCTGGGCCTCTCCTACAATGAGCAGTTCTTC
>-|TRBV20-1|-|TRBJ1-5
CSASVTFNQPQHF
TGCAGTGCTAGTGTGACCTTCAATCAGCCCCAGCATTTT
>-|TRBV4-1|-|TRBJ2-2
CASSQEGAGRSTGELFF
TGCGCCAGCAGCCAAGAGGGGGCAGGGAGGAGCACCGGGGAGCTGTTTTTT
>-|TRBV29-1|TRBD1|TRBJ2-6
CSVRGHGANVLTF
TGCAGCGTTAGGGGGCATGGGGCCAACGTCCTGACTTTC
>-|TRBV29-1|-|TRBJ2-7
CSVVGDTYEQYF
TGCAGCGTTGTTGGGGACACCTACGAGCAGTACTTC
>-|TRBV6-2/TRBV6-3|-|TRBJ1-2
CASRKTDLYGYTF
TGTGCCAGCAGAAAGACAGACCTCTATGGCTACACCTTC
>few|TRBV28|-|TRBJ1-2
CASSFILGGGYTF
TGTGCCAGCAGTTTCATCCTCGGGGGTGGCTACACCTTC
>few|TRBV9|TRBD2|TRBJ2-7
CASSVVGTSGEQYF
TGTGCCAGCAGCGTAGTTGGGACTAGCGGCGAGCAGTACTTC
>few|TRBV4-1|-|TRBJ2-1
CASSPFRDYNEQFF
TGCGCCAGCAGCCCATTCAGGGATTACAATGAGCAGTTCTTC
>-|TRBV20-1|TRBD2|TRBJ2-1
CSARKRGLYNEQFF
TGCAGTGCCCGTAAGCGGGGGTTGTACAATGAGCAGTTCTTC
>few|TRBV11-3|-|TRBJ2-2
CASSLIRNHGELFF
TGTGCCAGCAGCTTAATCCGGAATCACGGGGAGCTGTTTTTT
>-|TRBV7-9|-|TRBJ2-7
CASSGLTLYEQYF
TGTGCCAGCAGCGGACTAACGCTCTACGAGCAGTACTTC
>-|TRBV3-1|-|TRBJ1-1
CASSQDRGLVEAFF
TGTGCCAGCAGCCAAGATAGAGGGTTGGTGGAAGCTTTCTTT
>few|TRBV18|TRBD1|TRBJ1-4
CASSPRQGGEKLFF
TGTGCCAGCTCACCGAGACAGGGAGGCGAAAAACTGTTTTTT
>-|TRBV12-3/TRBV12-4|-|TRBJ1-1
CASGYPNTEAFF
TGTGCCAGCGGTTATCCGAACACTGAAGCTTTCTTT
>-|TRBV5-1|TRBD1|TRBJ2-7
CASSLRGGPTGESPYEQYF
TGCGCCAGCAGCTTGCGAGGCGGACCGACAGGGGAAAGCCCTTACGAGCAGTACTTC
>once|TRBV12-3/TRBV12-4|-|TRBJ2-7
CASSLSGTSEQYF
TGTGCCAGCAGTTTGAGTGGGACGAGCGAGCAGTACTTC
>few|TRBV27|TRBD2|TRBJ2-2
CASRPGLAMYTGELLF
TGTGCCAGCAGGCCGGGACTAGCGATGTACACCGGGGAGCTGCTTTTT
>few|TRBV28|-|TRBJ2-7
CCAGNPYEQYF
TGTTGTGCAGGGAACCCCTACGAGCAGTACTTC
>-|TRBV6-1|-|TRBJ1-5
CACSDPPQPNQPQHF
TGTGCCTGCTCAGACCCTCCCCAGCCCAATCAGCCCCAGCATTTT
>-|TRBV6-1|TRBD1|TRBJ2-5
CASSEVLRSGQGRETQYF
TGTGCCAGCAGTGAAGTTCTGCGGTCGGGACAGGGAAGGGAGACCCAGTACTTC
>-|TRBV7-2|-|TRBJ2-7
CASEGGRNEQYF
TGTGCCAGCGAAGGGGGTCGTAACGAGCAGTACTTC
>few|TRBV7-2|TRBD2|TRBJ2-5
CAGGGLQETQYF
TGTGCCGGGGGGGGACTACAAGAGACCCAGTACTTC
>-|TRBV20-1|TRBD1|TRBJ1-1
CSAYRDRANTEAFF
TGCAGTGCTTACCGGGACAGGGCGAACACTGAAGCTTTCTTT
>-|TRBV7-2|-|TRBJ1-5
CASSPEFNQPQHF
TGTGCCAGCAGCCCCGAATTCAATCAGCCCCAGCATTTT
>-|TRBV10-3|TRBD1|TRBJ1-2
CAISALGQAVLGLMDYGYTF
TGTGCCATCAGTGCTTTGGGACAGGCTGTTCTTGGGTTGATGGACTATGGCTACACCTTC
>few|TRBV5-1|-|TRBJ1-5
CASSPGTDNQPQHF
TGCGCCAGCAGCCCCGGGACGGACAATCAGCCCCAGCATTTT
>-|TRBV12-3/TRBV12-4|-|TRBJ1-5
CASSLAGRDNQPQHF
TGTGCCAGCAGTTTAGCGGGCAGGGACAATCAGCCCCAGCATTTT
>few|TRBV29-1|-|TRBJ2-5
CSVGSTETQYF
TGCAGCGTCGGGTCTACAGAGACCCAGTACTTC
>few|TRBV7-9|-|TRBJ2-1
CAGGGGYNEQFF
TGTGCCGGCGGAGGGGGGTACAATGAGCAGTTCTTC
>-|TRBV24-1|-|TRBJ2-1
CATSDPRRANEQFF
TGTGCCACCAGTGATCCTCGAAGGGCCAATGAGCAGTTCTTC
>-|TRBV29-1|-|TRBJ2-1
CSVDPNGMGYNEQFF
TGCAGCGTAGACCCTAACGGGATGGGCTACAATGAGCAGTTCTTC
>few|TRBV29-1|-|TRBJ2-1
CSVDEEALNEQFF
TGCAGCGTTGATGAGGAGGCCTTGAATGAGCAGTTCTTC
>-|TRBV6-2/TRBV6-3|-|TRBJ1-2
CASRNDRDRLYGYTF
TGTGCCAGCAGAAATGACCGGGACCGTCTCTATGGCTACACCTTC
>few|TRBV6-5|TRBD1|TRBJ2-5
CASSMRPTGMETQYF
TGTGCCAGCAGTATGCGGCCGACAGGGATGGAGACCCAGTACTTC
>few|TRBV12-3/TRBV12-4|-|TRBJ2-2
CASSSALYTGELFF
TGTGCCAGCAGTTCCGCCCTTTACACCGGGGAGCTGTTTTTT
>-|TRBV15|-|TRBJ2-7
CATSRDVLEQYF
TGTGCCACCAGCAGAGATGTACTCGAGCAGTACTTC
>few|TRBV5-6|TRBD2|TRBJ2-5
CASSAGTISGETQYF
TGTGCCAGCAGCGCAGGGACTATAAGTGGAGAGACCCAGTACTTC
>-|TRBV7-9|-|TRBJ2-1
CASSFWGVNEQFF
TGTGCCAGCAGCTTCTGGGGGGTCAATGAGCAGTTCTTC
>once|TRBV19|-|TRBJ2-7
CAGCRDETYEQYF
TGTGCCGGTTGTCGGGACGAAACCTACGAGCAGTACTTC
>-|TRBV6-2/TRBV6-3|-|TRBJ1-5
CASIPREGWNQPQHF
TGTGCCAGCATCCCACGAGAGGGGTGGAATCAGCCCCAGCATTTT
>-|TRBV20-1|-|TRBJ2-7
CSARTSSTYEQYF
TGCAGTGCTAGAACGTCCTCAACCTACGAGCAGTACTTC
>few|TRBV5-1|-|TRBJ2-5
CASSLIGLLEETQYF
TGCGCCAGCAGCTTGATCGGGCTTTTAGAAGAGACCCAGTACTTC